In its sample, the clone carrying this TCR beta chain was seen a few times. This sample was included in a study of T cells in Graves' hyperthyroidism and ophthalmopathy. RNA transcripts provided the source from which TCR beta CDR3 regions were amplified. An initial round of RT-PCR targeting the TCR CDR3 relied on the HTBI primer set. Via MiXCR, TCRdb re-called the multiplex PCR reads, giving one row per CDR3 protein. The repertoire has roughly 700,000 distinct CDR3 sequences, around 13% of them found once; the top ten carry roughly a tenth. Germline V CDR1 and CDR2: LNHDA, SQIVND (reference sequence). V lost 4 bases and J lost 4, with 10 bases in between. This CDR3 is 13 amino acids long.

The gene calls are TRBV19 and TRBJ1-2; no definite D call. This TCR came from a woman between 18 and 29 years old with Graves' hyperthyroidism. The specimen sequenced was blood. The CDR3 reads CASSSRGFYGYTF. The CDR3 DNA sequence: TGTGCCAGTAGTAGCCGAGGCTTCTATGGCTACACCTTC.